This TCR beta chain was captured in a study of cytomegalovirus exposure and HLA in healthy donors. On this clone itself: No antigen is known for it.

V was shortened by 5 bases and J by 6 bases, with 7 bases between the two germline ends. CDR1 is SEHNR, CDR2 FQNEAQ, per germline (reference sequence). This CDR3 contains 12 residues. Study-wide points: Looking again later, the authors saw that most CMV-associated TCR beta chains seemed HLA-restricted.

The PCR contained 60 Vbeta and 13 Jbeta primers. Assay used: immunoSEQ multiplex PCR; TCRdb lists only in-frame clones, some missing. This sample has tens of thousands of clones; over 75% occur once, and the top ten carry around 4%. The sequence came from a male donor in good health and CMV-seropositive. The chain links TRBV7-9 to TRBJ2-2; D is uncertain. The source material was PBMCs. The CDR3 nucleotides read TGTGCCAGCAGCCGTTCGGCCGGGGAGCTGTTTTTT. Translating gives CASSRSAGELFF.